This paragraph covers one T cell receptor (beta chain) sequence. Its antigen is currently not known. Base qualities are not provided; no much larger clone lies one nucleotide away. CDR1 and CDR2 are drawn from the germline V gene (reference sequence): SGHNT, YYREEE. Trimming takes 4 bases off V and 0 bases off J; junction bases not matched to a gene: 5. Taken from cysteine to phenylalanine, the CDR3 has 15 residues. The read is trimmed to its CDR3 DNA, 45 bases read in frame from base 1. TCRbeta CDR3 regions were amplified from genomic DNA using the immunoSEQ Assay, a bias-controlled multiplex PCR. Turning to the authors' computational methods: The number of nucleated cells in each sample was estimated from the amplification of reference gene primers within the assay. To quantify the absolute abundance of each unique TCRbeta CDR3 rearrangement, sequence reads were collapsed and filtered. For each sample, productive Simpson clonality was calculated as the square root of Simpson's diversity index across productive rearrangements. TCRdb limited this immuneACCESS table to in-frame rearrangements with V and J called. A share of clones is missing; checked studies link under half to unresolved V genes, and the rest is unexplained. From that table come the V and J calls and clone size; the DNA was used to work out D and trimming. This sample lists 200,000 to 250,000 clones; under 90% were detected once. 3% to 4% of the sample belongs to the ten largest clones.

These data belong to a study of blood T cell repertoires in COVID-19 (TCRdb year 2020). The study in broad terms: Samples covering the acute and convalescent phases of COVID-19 were provided by collaborators in the United States, Italy and Spain. Deeply sampled blood TCRbeta repertoires from subjects exposed to, actively infected with, or recovered from COVID-19 were included in the dataset. HLA class I and class II types, where available, came from metadata supplied by the sample provider rather than from assay-based typing. The material from the prospective study consisted of cDNA or gDNA derived from T cells, B-cell-depleted T cells, or PBMCs. The repertoires were released in a freely available public database intended as a resource for research on the immune response to SARS-CoV-2. A de-identified subject ID, COVID-19 status, age in years and sex were almost always included in the sample metadata. The samples were drawn from the first 160 participants of the ongoing ImmuneRACE study and from roughly 1,300 subjects provided by 6 global collaborators. Broader findings and caveats from the paper: How much clinical and demographic metadata was included differed by source and by participant, and the metadata was provided uncurated.

Enrolling through a virtual design, the prospective study's participants ranged in age from roughly 18 to 95 years and lived across 24 United States geographic areas. In the prospective study, participants were assigned to cohorts based on the clinical history participants reported in a screening survey and a study questionnaire. For ImmuneRACE Cohort 3, a participant was defined as recovered based on two consecutive negative NP/OP PCR tests, clearance by a healthcare professional, or resolution of symptoms. In the prospective study, mobile phlebotomists collected whole blood, serum and a nasopharyngeal or oropharyngeal swab from each participant. Prospective study participants could optionally give additional blood draws and questionnaires over an approximately 2-month period. Prospective study blood samples were shipped either frozen or at room temperature before DNA extraction.

The V gene is TRBV5-4 and the J gene is TRBJ2-3; TRBD2 fits 7 bases in the junction. The receptor was isolated from a woman in her sixties or seventies who had recovered from COVID-19. Sequences were obtained from PBMCs or T cells enriched from blood (not recorded which). This receptor carries the CDR3 CASSRDYSSTDTQYF. The sequence in DNA is TGTGCCAGCAGCCGGGACTATTCTAGCACAGATACGCAGTATTTT.